This T cell receptor beta chain was obtained from a study of immune heterogeneity within non-small cell lung tumors. Whole-study context: Tumors were classified as 4 squamous cell carcinomas, approximately nine non-squamous carcinomas and 1 not otherwise specified.

This clonotype was observed many times. The antigen remains undetermined. In a multiplex PCR, 32 V and 13 J primers amplified TCR beta CDR3. Each CDR3 protein is one row after TCRdb ran MiXCR on the multiplex PCR reads. The repertoire holds 25,000 to 40,000 distinct CDR3 sequences, with approximately 30% as singletons. Template material comprised bulk tumor genomic DNA at approximately 600 ng per sample. Multiple widely separated biopsies were taken from each primary tumor at surgery. Patients went through curative surgery, and their non-small cell lung cancer was untreated and newly diagnosed. The CDR3 has 14 amino acids. Germline CDR1 and CDR2: MNHNS and SASEGT. V gave up 7 bases and J gave up 2 bases, with 12 bases separating them. The study's findings and limits: Recurrence of identical dominant CDR3 beta clonotypes was observed across tumor sites within a patient, alongside site-unique high-frequency clones. Statistically, local T-cell clonality exhibited a moderate yet significant correlation with local tumor mutational burden (R about 0.35).

The chain employs TRBV6-1 and TRBJ1-3; tentative D call: TRBD1 (5 bases). Sequencing was done on a sample of lung tumor tissue. This TCR derives from a man in his forties or fifties with non-small cell lung cancer. Here the CDR3 reads CASINRSPGNTIYF. The CDR3 region has the DNA TGTGCCAGCATTAACAGGTCGCCTGGAAACACCATATATTTT.